Presented here are 22 T cell receptor beta chains from one specimen sequenced in a study of T cell changes during pregnancy in multiple sclerosis. TCRdb's copy holds only in-frame clones and misses some; the assay was immunoSEQ multiplex PCR. The sample includes fewer than 70,000 clones, 92% seen only once; the top ten take around 2.7%. Sample: peripheral blood, taken in the second trimester of pregnancy. The source is a female donor in good health, enrolled as a control in a pregnancy study.

The chain couples TRBV30 to TRBJ1-6, with 9 bases that match TRBD1. CDR1 and CDR2 (germline): GTSNPN, SVGIG (reference sequence). The ends lost 0 bases at V and 7 bases at J; junction bases unmatched: 1. CDR3 length: 14 residues. CDR3 residues: CAWSVGTGNSPLHF. In nucleotides, the CDR3 is TGTGCCTGGAGTGTTGGGACAGGGAATTCACCCCTCCACTTT. Supplemented by reference TRBV30 and TRBJ1-6, the full variable domain reads SQTIHQWPATLVQPVGSPLSLECTVEGTSNPNLYWYRQAAGRGLQLLFYSVGIGQISSEVPQNLSASRPQDRQFILSSKKLLLSDSGFYLCAWSVGTGNSPLHFGNGTRLTVT.

The chain employs TRBV28 and TRBJ2-1, with D perhaps TRBD2 (5 bases). Trimming removed 8 bases at V and 3 bases at J, with 20 bases between. This CDR3 is built from 16 residues. CDR1 and CDR2 (germline): MDHEN, SYDVKM. The CDR3 bases are TGTGCCAGCCAAAAGCCCCCGGGAATGAGCTACAATGAGCAGTTCTTC. Residues: CASQKPPGMSYNEQFF.

The V gene is TRBV19, the J gene TRBJ2-1; TRBD2 aligns across 11 bases. This CDR3 region has 16 residues. Germline trimming cut 5 bases from V and 9 bases from J; bases unmatched to any gene: 12. In germline, CDR1 is LNHDA, CDR2 SQIVND (reference sequence). The CDR3 protein is CASSGASGRRASEQFF. CDR3 nucleotides: TGTGCCAGTAGTGGGGCTAGCGGGAGGAGGGCCAGTGAGCAGTTCTTC.

Note on this clone: The same CDR3 arises from other DNA sequences in this sample as well. The chain combines TRBV30 with TRBJ1-2; 9 nucleotides align to TRBD1. Per germline, CDR1 GTSNPN and CDR2 SVGIG (reference sequence). Germline trimming cut 2 bases from V and 8 bases from J; bases unmatched to any gene: 12. The CDR3 runs to 15 residues. The CDR3 loop is CAWSPLDRGSRGYTF. DNA of the CDR3: TGTGCCTGGAGTCCCCTAGACAGGGGGAGTAGGGGCTACACCTTC.

The chain combines TRBV2 with TRBJ1-5; D is perhaps TRBD1 (6 bases). Trimming took 5 bases from V and 6 from J, leaving 14 bases between them. The CDR3 has 14 amino acids. Germline assignment: CDR1 SNHLY and CDR2 FYNNEI. The CDR3 region has the DNA TGTGCCAGCAGTCAACAGGGTAGTGCTCAGCCCCAGCATTTT. This gives the protein CASSQQGSAQPQHF.

The chain has TRBV19 and TRBJ2-1; TRBD2 aligns across 8 bases. Germline V CDR1 and CDR2: LNHDA, SQIVND (reference sequence). The CDR3 covers 15 residues. V shed 4 bases, J shed 0 bases, and the junction held 2 bases outside the gene matches. The CDR3 reads CASSRGTSSYNEQFF. CDR3 DNA: TGTGCCAGTAGTAGGGGGACTAGCTCCTACAATGAGCAGTTCTTC.

The V and J genes are TRBV4-1 and TRBJ1-1; 9 positions match TRBD1. There are 15 residues in the CDR3. Germline V gene sequence: CDR1 MGHRA, CDR2 YSYEKL. J gave up 4 bases and V 2 bases, and 5 bases lay outside the gene matches. CDR3: CASSQQSDRGTEAFF. The CDR3 DNA is TGCGCCAGCAGCCAACAATCGGACAGGGGCACTGAAGCTTTCTTT.

This clone was counted only a few times. The rearrangement links TRBV11-3 to TRBJ1-5; D is undetermined. The V end was cut by 1 base, the J end by 2 bases, with 12 bases between. Germline V gene sequence: CDR1 SGHNT, CDR2 YENEEA. This CDR3 contains 16 residues. CDR3 in DNA: TGTGCCAGCAGCTTAGTCCTCCGGGAACGCAATCAGCCCCAGCATTTT. It translates to CASSLVLRERNQPQHF.

V is TRBV18 and J is TRBJ2-7; D unclear. V dropped 6 bases and J dropped 6 bases, with 15 bases sitting between them. Germline V gives CDR1 KGHSH, CDR2 LQKENI. This CDR3 is built from 13 residues. The CDR3 nucleotides read TGTGCCAGCTCCCCTGTGATCGGTTCCGAGCAGTACTTC. Protein: CASSPVIGSEQYF. Based on the CDR3 plus reference TRBV18 and TRBJ2-7, the full variable domain is NAGVMQNPRHLVRRRGQEARLRCSPMKGHSHVYWYRQLPEEGLKFMVYLQKENIIDESGMPKERFSAEFPKEGPSILRIQQVVRGDSAAYFCASSPVIGSEQYFGPGTRLTVT.

This chain links TRBV5-1 with TRBJ1-5; D gene unclear. The CDR3 is made up of 15 amino acids. The ends were cut back, 2 bases at V and 0 bases at J, with 9 bases in the middle. In germline, CDR1 is SGHRS, CDR2 YFSETQ. In DNA, the CDR3 is TGCGCCAGCAGCTTTTCGGGAAATAGCAATCAGCCCCAGCATTTT. It translates to CASSFSGNSNQPQHF.

The rearrangement joins TRBV29-1 to TRBJ1-2; D uncertain. Germline CDR1 and CDR2: SQVTM and ANQGSEA. The CDR3 has 12 residues. The V and J ends lost 5 bases and 3 bases respectively, with 10 bases between them. Here the CDR3 DNA reads TGCAGCGTTCTCCAGAGGGACTATGGCTACACCTTC. As protein: CSVLQRDYGYTF.

The chain carries TRBV29-1 and TRBJ2-7; 11 nucleotides line up with TRBD1. The germline gives CDR1 SQVTM, CDR2 ANQGSEA. The length of the CDR3 is 13 residues. V was pared by 6 bases and J by 2 bases, with 3 bases of the junction left unmatched. The CDR3 bases are TGCAGCGTGGGGGGACAGGGGGCCTACGAGCAGTACTTC. It codes for CSVGGQGAYEQYF.

The J gene is TRBJ1-1, the V gene TRBV4-1, with a weak D call TRBD1 (6 bases). CDR1 and CDR2 (germline): MGHRA, YSYEKL. V lost 4 bases, J lost 1 base, and 10 bases lay in between. CDR3 length: 14 amino acids. CDR3 amino acids: CASSRGTKNTEAFF. For the CDR3, the DNA is TGCGCCAGCAGCCGGGGGACAAAGAACACTGAAGCTTTCTTT.

The rearrangement links TRBV19 to TRBJ2-5; 14 positions agree with TRBD2. With 4 bases clipped from V and 5 bases from J, the junction kept 9 bases outside the gene matches. Per germline, CDR1 LNHDA and CDR2 SQIVND (reference sequence). There are 17 residues in the CDR3. The CDR3 region has the DNA TGTGCCAGTAGTAAGGGTGGACTAGCGGGGGGTCTTGAGACCCAGTACTTC. This encodes CASSKGGLAGGLETQYF.

The chain has TRBV10-1 and TRBJ2-3, with 7 positions matching TRBD2. Unmatched junction bases numbered 8, after V lost 2 bases and J lost 0 bases. Germline-derived CDR1 and CDR2 are WNHNN and SYGVQD (reference sequence). This CDR3 contains 17 residues. This CDR3 reads CASSEVLRDYSTDTQYF. For the CDR3, the DNA is TGCGCCAGCAGTGAGGTTCTGAGGGACTACAGCACAGATACGCAGTATTTT.

The chain couples TRBV18 to TRBJ1-2; D uncertain. Germline lookup yields CDR1 KGHSH and CDR2 LQKENI. Trimming shortened V by 0 bases and J by 3 bases, and 8 bases separated the two germline ends. The CDR3 runs 14 residues. Here the CDR3 reads CASSPPKGDYGYTF. In DNA, the CDR3 is TGTGCCAGCTCACCACCGAAGGGAGACTATGGCTACACCTTC.

The chain is built from TRBV5-5 and TRBJ2-7; TRBD2 matches at 8 bases. Trimming at V came to 0 bases and at J to 3 bases, leaving 5 bases not matched to a gene. Germline values: CDR1 SGHKS, CDR2 YYEKEE (reference sequence). This CDR3 is 15 amino acids long. DNA for the CDR3: TGTGCCAGCAGCTTGGGTAGCGGGGAGAACTACGAGCAGTACTTC. Protein sequence: CASSLGSGENYEQYF. The variable domain in full, with the rest retrieved from reference TRBV5-5 and TRBJ2-7, is DAGVTQSPTHLIKTRGQQVTLRCSPISGHKSVSWYQQVLGQGPQFIFQYYEKEERGRGNFPDRFSARQFPNYSSELNVNALLLGDSALYLCASSLGSGENYEQYFGPGTRLTVT.

In this sample, this clone turned up once. The chain uses TRBV7-3 and TRBJ2-3; D is perhaps TRBD1 (6 bases). Germline-derived CDR1 and CDR2 are SGHTA and FQGTGA. The length of the CDR3 is 14 residues. V lost 1 base and J 5 bases, leaving 10 bases between the germline ends. Written as DNA, the CDR3 is TGTGCCAGCAGCTTAAGTGCAGGGGAAGATACGCAGTATTTT. Protein sequence: CASSLSAGEDTQYF.

In DNA, the CDR3 is TGTGCCAGCAGTGGGACAGGGGATTCACCCCTCCACTTT. Translating gives CASSGTGDSPLHF. This sequence joins TRBV2 and TRBJ1-6, with 9 bases lining up with TRBD1. CDR3 length: 13 amino acids. Germline V lookup: CDR1 SNHLY, CDR2 FYNNEI. Losses at the gene ends were 4 bases for V and 8 bases for J; bases not matched to a gene: 0.

With respect to this clone: Sequence at one end of the junction differs from germline and may be a read error. The chain recombines TRBV6-1 with TRBJ2-7; the D gene is possibly TRBD1 (5 bases). CDR3 length: 17 amino acids. Germline CDR1 is MNHNS and CDR2 is SASEGT. CDR3 in DNA: TGTGCCATCAGTGATCAGGGATTCCTTCTGCAAACTTACGAGCAGTACTTC. Protein product: CAISDQGFLLQTYEQYF.

This clone was observed a single time. The rearrangement links TRBV12-5 to TRBJ2-7; 9 bases are a match to TRBD2. V lost 2 bases, J lost 3 bases, and 8 bases stayed unmatched. The CDR3 has 16 amino acids. Looked up from germline, CDR1 is LGHNT and CDR2 is FRNRAP. This CDR3 is CASGLSLAGQIYEQYF. CDR3 DNA: TGTGCTAGTGGTTTGAGCCTAGCGGGGCAAATCTACGAGCAGTACTTC.

The V call is TRBV6-1, the J call TRBJ2-5, with 7 bases aligning to TRBD1. Germline-derived CDR1 and CDR2 are MNHNS and SASEGT. The CDR3 runs 13 residues. Trimming at V came to 3 bases and at J to 11 bases, leaving 9 bases not matched to a gene. The CDR3 DNA sequence: TGTGCCAGCAGTGACCTTAAGCGGACAGGACAGTACTTC. Its protein product is CASSDLKRTGQYF.